This entry lists 20 T cell receptor beta chains sequenced from one sample in a study of blood T cells in healthy people across ages. A second PCR, run for roughly 6 to 11 cycles, used a sample-barcoded 5' primer plus a J-beta primer mix. From the 5' RACE reads, TCRdb called clonotypes with MiXCR, one entry per CDR3 protein. The table lists 1,800,000 or so distinct CDR3 sequences, approximately 39% of them singletons. The specimen was blood. The receptors were sampled from a human donor in good health.

This clonotype was counted only a few times. The chain carries TRBV7-2 and TRBJ2-1; 8 nucleotides match TRBD2. From germline, CDR1 is SGHTA and CDR2 FQGNSA. This CDR3 contains 18 residues. V gave up 5 bases and J gave up 8 bases; unmatched junction bases: 20. This chain's CDR3 is CASSPRGAGGQASDEQFF. CDR3 DNA sequence: TGTGCCAGCAGCCCGAGGGGGGCGGGGGGCCAGGCGTCAGATGAGCAGTTCTTC.

This clonotype showed up just a few times. The chain carries TRBV12-3 or TRBV12-4 and TRBJ2-7; TRBD2 matches 13 bases. The CDR3 extends over 18 amino acids. J lost 1 base, V lost 0 bases, and 6 bases had no gene match. Here the CDR3 reads CASSLARLAGGLSYEQYF. CDR3 sequence (DNA): TGTGCCAGCAGTTTAGCGAGACTAGCGGGGGGCCTTTCCTACGAGCAGTACTTC.

A few counts support this clonotype. The V and J genes are TRBV7-9 and TRBJ1-5; TRBD1 might be the D (6 bases). The CDR3 totals 15 residues. Germline values: CDR1 SEHNR, CDR2 FQNEAQ (reference sequence). Between the trimmed V and J ends, which lost 6 bases and 3 bases, there was a span of 15 bases. CDR3 residues: CASSPGTRPNQPQHF. In nucleotides, the CDR3 is TGTGCCAGCAGTCCCGGGACAAGACCCAATCAGCCCCAGCATTTT.

V usage is TRBV5-1 and J usage is TRBJ2-7; D possibly corresponds to TRBD1 (5 bases). CDR1 and CDR2 from the germline V gene are SGHRS and YFSETQ. The CDR3 is made up of 18 amino acids. Trimming cost V 6 bases and J 5 bases, with 30 bases left between them. The DNA for the CDR3 is TGCGCCAGCACAGATTCGCCCAGGGCTGAGGAAAGTAAGGACGAGCAGTACTTC. Translated, it gives CASTDSPRAEESKDEQYF.

The chain employs TRBV20-1 and TRBJ1-5, with unresolved D. The CDR3 has 14 amino acids. The V and J ends lost 5 bases and 2 bases respectively, with 13 bases between them. Germline CDR1 is DFQATT and CDR2 is SNEGSKA (reference sequence). CDR3 DNA sequence: TGCAGTGCTGTTCCTGATAGCGGCAATCAGCCCCAGCATTTT. Protein sequence: CSAVPDSGNQPQHF.

The V and J genes are TRBV6-5 and TRBJ2-7; D remains unclear. Germline CDR1 reads MNHEY; CDR2 reads SVGAGI. V lost 5 bases to trimming and J lost 5 bases, with 7 bases between them. This CDR3 region has 11 residues. Here the CDR3 reads CASSQRDEQYF. CDR3 nucleotide sequence: TGTGCCAGCAGTCAGAGAGACGAGCAGTACTTC.

CDR3 loop: CASSIGTGDSPLHF. The CDR3 region has the DNA TGTGCCAGCAGCATTGGGACAGGGGATTCACCCCTCCACTTT. The V and J genes are TRBV7-6 and TRBJ1-6; 10 bases fit TRBD1. The germline CDR1 and CDR2 sequences are SGHVS and FNYEAQ. Trimming took 5 bases from V and 8 from J; bases not matched to a gene: 3. There are 14 residues in the CDR3. Complete variable domain (other parts from reference TRBV7-6 and TRBJ1-6): GAGVSQSPRYKVTKRGQDVALRCDPISGHVSLYWYRQALGQGPEFLTYFNYEAQQDKSGLPNDRFSAERPEGSISTLTIQRTEQRDSAMYRCASSIGTGDSPLHFGNGTRLTVT.

This clonotype was seen repeatedly, ten times or more. This rearrangement joins TRBV5-1 to TRBJ2-3; possibly TRBD1 or TRBD2 for D (5 bases each). The CDR3 is 17 amino acids. CDR1 and CDR2 (germline): SGHRS, YFSETQ. V gave up 4 bases and J gave up 1 base, with 19 bases separating them. CDR3 region: CASSRYAQGPGTDTQYF. The CDR3 DNA reads TGCGCCAGCAGCCGGTACGCCCAGGGACCAGGCACAGATACGCAGTATTTT.

The chain combines TRBV4-3 with TRBJ2-7; D is undetermined. The length of the CDR3 is 14 residues. Trimming stripped 0 bases from V and 4 bases from J, with 10 bases between. CDR1 and CDR2 from the germline V gene are LGHNA and YSLEER. This CDR3 reads CASSQDWGDYEQYF. The CDR3 nucleotides are TGCGCCAGCAGCCAAGACTGGGGTGATTACGAGCAGTACTTC.

In its sample, this clonotype was seen a few times. V is TRBV20-1 and J is TRBJ1-2, with TRBD1 as a possible D gene (6 bases). Between the trimmed V and J ends, which lost 6 bases and 10 bases, there was a span of 18 bases. The germline V gene has CDR1 DFQATT and CDR2 SNEGSKA (reference sequence). The CDR3 spans 12 residues. CDR3: CSAPSWGPDYTF. CDR3 nucleotides: TGCAGTGCCCCTAGTTGGGGGCCGGACTACACCTTC.

The chain employs TRBV7-2 and TRBJ2-1; D might be TRBD2 (5 bases). The CDR3 spans 13 residues. V lost 5 bases, J lost 7 bases, and 12 bases lay in between. Germline V gene sequence: CDR1 SGHTA, CDR2 FQGNSA. Here the CDR3 reads CASSTDYSNEQFF. CDR3 DNA: TGTGCCAGCAGCACCGACTACTCTAATGAGCAGTTCTTC.

The chain recombines TRBV7-6 with TRBJ2-3; 8 bases map to TRBD2. After removal of 5 bases from V and 5 bases from J, the junction contained 6 bases not matched to a gene. The CDR3 totals 14 residues. Germline CDR1 is SGHVS and CDR2 is FNYEAQ. The CDR3 protein is CASSNPAGGDTQYF. DNA for the CDR3: TGTGCCAGCAGCAACCCGGCGGGGGGAGATACGCAGTATTTT.

To note about this clonotype: A much more abundant neighbour one base away suggests this may be a read error. The conserved phenylalanine or tryptophan normally closing the CDR3 is absent here, so this likely arose from a read error. The V call is TRBV20-1, the J call TRBJ2-4, with D tentatively TRBD2 (6 bases). The J call may be faulty, since TRBJ2-5 better matches the DNA end. The CDR3 extends over 13 amino acids. Germline-derived CDR1 and CDR2 are DFQATT and SNEGSKA (reference sequence). DNA for the CDR3: TGCAGTGCTAGTACTACCGGGGGTGAGACCCAGTACTGC. This codes for CSASTTGGETQYC.

This chain links TRBV27 with TRBJ2-7; D is uncertain. Trimming removed 5 bases from V and 2 bases from J, with 25 bases in between. CDR1 and CDR2 (germline): MNHEY, SMNVEV (reference sequence). The CDR3 extends over 18 amino acids. CDR3: CASSIRVLRARDAYEQYF. DNA of the CDR3: TGTGCCAGCAGTATACGTGTCCTCCGGGCCCGAGACGCCTACGAGCAGTACTTC.

The chain uses TRBV6-2 or TRBV6-3 and TRBJ2-2, with 8 nucleotides matching TRBD2. After removal of 5 bases from V and 3 bases from J, the junction contained 8 bases not matched to a gene. This CDR3 is built from 16 residues. Germline CDR1 is MNHEY and CDR2 is SVGEGT. This CDR3 reads CASSPLRGGYTGELFF. The CDR3, as DNA: TGTGCCAGCAGTCCCCTCCGGGGGGGGTACACCGGGGAGCTGTTTTTT.

This clonotype has only one observation. The chain couples TRBV12-3 or TRBV12-4 to TRBJ2-7; 8 bases line up with TRBD1. V gave up 3 bases and J gave up 0 bases; unmatched junction bases: 4. CDR3 length: 15 amino acids. CDR3 DNA sequence: TGTGCCAGCAGTTTCAACAGGGGGTCCTCCTACGAGCAGTACTTC. Its protein product is CASSFNRGSSYEQYF.

The table lists this clonotype with a count of one. V gene TRBV20-1 combines with J gene TRBJ1-2; 8 bases agree with TRBD1. V dropped 1 base and J dropped 7; count of bases not matched to a gene: 14. Germline V gene data show CDR1 as DFQATT and CDR2 as SNEGSKA (reference sequence). This CDR3 has 16 residues. CDR3 bases: TGCAGTGCTAGAGGGATCCCGGATGACAGGGGACCTGGCTACACCTTC. Its translation is CSARGIPDDRGPGYTF.

This clonotype was detected ten times or more. The chain joins TRBV25-1 to TRBJ2-7; 7 bases map to TRBD1. The V gene end was trimmed by 5 bases and the J gene end by 0 bases; junction bases not matched to a gene: 4. Germline CDR1 and CDR2: MGHDK and SYGVNS. This CDR3 spans 14 amino acids. The CDR3 coding sequence is TGTGCCAGCAGTCGGGGACAGAGCTCCTACGAGCAGTACTTC. It encodes CASSRGQSSYEQYF.

This chain joins TRBV28 and TRBJ2-2; D not certain. This CDR3 has 13 residues. Trimming left V 3 bases short and J 4 bases short, with 6 bases between. Per the germline V gene, CDR1 is MDHEN and CDR2 is SYDVKM. The CDR3 DNA is TGTGCCAGCAGTTTTGTAAGCACCGGGGAGCTGTTTTTT. It codes for CASSFVSTGELFF. The variable domain in full, with the rest retrieved from reference TRBV28 and TRBJ2-2, is DVKVTQSSRYLVKRTGEKVFLECVQDMDHENMFWYRQDPGLGLRLIYFSYDVKMKEKGDIPEGYSVSREKKERFSLILESASTNQTSMYLCASSFVSTGELFFGEGSRLTVL.

The gene calls are TRBV12-3 or TRBV12-4 and TRBJ1-2, with D uncertain. V lost 3 bases and J 8 bases, leaving 16 bases between the germline ends. CDR3 length equals 14 residues. CDR3 in DNA: TGTGCCAGCAGTTTGATAGGGCAAGGTCGCGGCTACACCTTC. Residues: CASSLIGQGRGYTF.